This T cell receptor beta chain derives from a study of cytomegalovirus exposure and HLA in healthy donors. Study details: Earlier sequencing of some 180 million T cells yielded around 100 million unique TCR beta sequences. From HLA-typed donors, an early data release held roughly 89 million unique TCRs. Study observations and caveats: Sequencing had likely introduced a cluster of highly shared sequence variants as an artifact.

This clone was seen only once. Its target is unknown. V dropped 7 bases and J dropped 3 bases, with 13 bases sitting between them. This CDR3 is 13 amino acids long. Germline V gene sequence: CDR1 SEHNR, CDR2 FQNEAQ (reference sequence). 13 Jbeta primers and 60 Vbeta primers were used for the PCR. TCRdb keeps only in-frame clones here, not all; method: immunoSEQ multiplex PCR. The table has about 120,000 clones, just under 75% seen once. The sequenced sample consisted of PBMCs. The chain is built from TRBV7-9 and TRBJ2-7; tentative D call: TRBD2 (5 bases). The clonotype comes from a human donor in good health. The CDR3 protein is CASNKTDFYEQYF. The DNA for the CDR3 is TGTGCCAGCAACAAAACGGACTTCTACGAGCAGTACTTC.